This TCR beta chain is drawn from a study of cytomegalovirus exposure and HLA in healthy donors. General study points: Overall, around 160 TCR beta chains were annotated as cytomegalovirus-associated.

CDR3 length: 16 amino acids. Germline V gives CDR1 ENHRY, CDR2 SYGVKD. Trimming removed 0 bases from V and 1 base from J; junction bases left unmatched: 3. Remarks on this clone: Its antigen is undetermined. At the DNA level, this CDR3 is encoded by other sequences in the same sample as well.

Primers: 60 Vbeta forward and 13 Jbeta reverse. In the source study's methods: A later analysis counted 70 million to 85 million unique TCR beta chains, 9.5 million to 12 million shared. The assay was immunoSEQ multiplex PCR, and TCRdb's table has in-frame clones only and misses some. V and J calls and clone size come straight from that table; D and trimming were deduced from the DNA. In the table there are about 200,000 clones, about four fifths of which are singletons. The specimen sequenced was PBMCs. This TCR derives from a girl aged 10 to 17 in good health and CMV-seropositive. The rearrangement joins TRBV10-3 to TRBJ2-3; the match to TRBD2 covers 8 bases. The CDR3 DNA is TGTGCCATCAGTGAGTCAACGGGGGGGCGCACAGATACGCAGTATTTT. Translation gives CAISESTGGRTDTQYF.